The next 5 T cell receptor beta chains were all read from a single sample in a study of shared clonotypes between healthy human individuals. Assay used: immunoSEQ multiplex PCR; TCRdb lists only in-frame clones, some missing. This repertoire shows some 2.4 million clones, approximately 93% found once; its top ten account for approximately 0.37%. Sequencing was performed on naive CD4+ T cells from PBMCs. Indicated subset: CD45RA+ positively selected. Receptors were obtained from a man younger than 35 in good health. Some clones in this sample may be carry-over from other donors' samples.

This clone was seen just once. V and J are TRBV29-1 and TRBJ2-1; unclear D gene. In germline, CDR1 is SQVTM, CDR2 ANQGSEA. The CDR3 is 13 residues long. Trimming removed 4 bases at V and 9 bases at J, with 16 bases between. CDR3 coding DNA: TGCAGCGTTGCGGACGGAAGTGATGCTGAGCAGTTCTTC. Protein product: CSVADGSDAEQFF.

This chain links TRBV7-2 with TRBJ2-1; the D gene is possibly TRBD2 (5 bases). The V end was cut by 5 bases, the J end by 8 bases, with 13 bases between. CDR3 length equals 13 residues. Looked up from germline, CDR1 is SGHTA and CDR2 is FQGNSA. The CDR3 spells CASSVRVGHEQFF. The CDR3, as DNA: TGTGCCAGCAGCGTGCGGGTTGGCCATGAGCAGTTCTTC.

V usage is TRBV15 and J usage is TRBJ2-5; D tentatively reads TRBD1 or TRBD2 (5 bases each). The CDR3 runs 15 residues. The V and J ends lost 2 bases and 4 bases respectively, with 14 bases between them. The germline V gene encodes CDR1 LNHNV and CDR2 YYDKDF (reference sequence). DNA of the CDR3: TGTGCCACCAGCAGACCTGACTATGGGGGAGAGACCCAGTACTTC. This sequence encodes CATSRPDYGGETQYF.

J is TRBJ1-4 and V is TRBV2; TRBD1 might be the D (6 bases). Germline-derived CDR1 and CDR2 are SNHLY and FYNNEI. V was trimmed by 6 bases and J by 3 bases, leaving 11 bases between them. This CDR3 contains 14 residues. The CDR3, as DNA: TGTGCCAGCAGCGACAGGAGAGCTAATGAAAAACTGTTTTTT. As protein: CASSDRRANEKLFF.

The rearrangement uses TRBV11-2 and TRBJ2-7; 12 bases map to TRBD2. The CDR3 runs 16 residues. Germline CDR1 SGHAT, CDR2 FQNNGV. V gave up 4 bases and J gave up 4 bases; unmatched junction bases: 8. Written as DNA, the CDR3 is TGTGCCAGCAGCTCCGGACTAGCGGGGACGTCGTACGAGCAGTACTTC. This sequence encodes CASSSGLAGTSYEQYF.